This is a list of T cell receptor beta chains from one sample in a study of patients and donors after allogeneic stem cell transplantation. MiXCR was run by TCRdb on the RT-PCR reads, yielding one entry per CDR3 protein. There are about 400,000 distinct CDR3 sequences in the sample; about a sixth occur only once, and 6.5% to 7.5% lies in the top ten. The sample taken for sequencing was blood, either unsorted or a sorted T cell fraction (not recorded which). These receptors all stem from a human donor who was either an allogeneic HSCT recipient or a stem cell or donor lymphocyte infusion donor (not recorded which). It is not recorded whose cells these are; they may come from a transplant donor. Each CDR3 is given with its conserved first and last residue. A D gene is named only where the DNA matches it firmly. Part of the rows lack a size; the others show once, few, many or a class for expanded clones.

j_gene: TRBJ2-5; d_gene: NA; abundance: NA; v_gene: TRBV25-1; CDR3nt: TGTGCCAGCAGTAGAGCGTCAGGGTACGAAGAGACCCAGTACTTC; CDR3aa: CASSRASGYEETQYF
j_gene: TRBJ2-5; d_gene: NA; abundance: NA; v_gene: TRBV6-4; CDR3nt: TGTGCCAGCAGTGTCCGTTCAGCGGCAGAGAGGGGAGAGACCCAGTACTTC; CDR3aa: CASSVRSAAERGETQYF
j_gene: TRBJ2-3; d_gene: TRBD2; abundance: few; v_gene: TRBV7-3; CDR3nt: TGTGCCAGCAGCCCAGCGGGAGAGGGTACAGATACGCAGTATTTT; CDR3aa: CASSPAGEGTDTQYF
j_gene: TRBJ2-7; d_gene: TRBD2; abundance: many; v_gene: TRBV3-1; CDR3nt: TGTGCCAGCAGCCCGCGGGGGGCCACTTACGAGCAGTACTTC; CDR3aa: CASSPRGATYEQYF
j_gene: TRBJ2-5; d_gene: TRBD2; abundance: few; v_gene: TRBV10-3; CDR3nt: TGTGCCATCCGGGAAAGCGGGGAAGAGACCCAGTACTTC; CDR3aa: CAIRESGEETQYF
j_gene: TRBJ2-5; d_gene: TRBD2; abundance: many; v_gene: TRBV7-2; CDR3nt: TGTGCCAGCAGCCCGACGGGAGGAATAAGAGTGACCCAGTACTTC; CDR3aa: CASSPTGGIRVTQYF
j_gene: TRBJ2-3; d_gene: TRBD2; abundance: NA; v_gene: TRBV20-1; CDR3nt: TGCAGTGCTAGATGGTCTAGCGGGAGAAATACGCAGTATTTT; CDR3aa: CSARWSSGRNTQYF
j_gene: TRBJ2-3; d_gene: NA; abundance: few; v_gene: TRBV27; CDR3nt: TGTGCCAGCAGTTTTTTCACAAGCACAGATACGCAGTATTTT; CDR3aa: CASSFFTSTDTQYF
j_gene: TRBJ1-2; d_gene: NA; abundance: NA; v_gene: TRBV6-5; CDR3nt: TGTGCCAGCAGTTACTCCCGGGACCCAGTGATCGATGGCTACACCTTC; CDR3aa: CASSYSRDPVIDGYTF
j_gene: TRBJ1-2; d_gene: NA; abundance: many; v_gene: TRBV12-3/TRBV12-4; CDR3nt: TGTGCCAGCAGTCCCAGGGATGGCTACACCTTC; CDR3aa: CASSPRDGYTF
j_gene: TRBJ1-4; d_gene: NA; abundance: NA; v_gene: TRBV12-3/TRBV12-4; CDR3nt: TGTGCCAGCAGCTCTCAGGTGGGGGGTGAAAAACTGTTTTTT; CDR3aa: CASSSQVGGEKLFF
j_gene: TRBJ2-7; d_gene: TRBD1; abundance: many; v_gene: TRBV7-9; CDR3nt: TGTGCCAGCAGCTTTTGGGACAGGGGCTACGAGCAGTACTTC; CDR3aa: CASSFWDRGYEQYF
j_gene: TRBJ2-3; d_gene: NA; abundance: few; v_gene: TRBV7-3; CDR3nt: TGTGCCAGCAGCTTAACAGTCGGTAGAGATACGCAGTATTTT; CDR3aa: CASSLTVGRDTQYF
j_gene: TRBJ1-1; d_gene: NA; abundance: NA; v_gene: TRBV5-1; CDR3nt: TGCGCCAGCAGCTTTAGTGGTCCGTCCAGACCGAACACTGAAGCTTTCTTT; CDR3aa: CASSFSGPSRPNTEAFF
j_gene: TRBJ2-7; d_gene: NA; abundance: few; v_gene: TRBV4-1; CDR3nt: TGCGCCAGCAGCCAAGAAGCCTTAGGGCTGACCTACGAGCAGTACTTC; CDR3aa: CASSQEALGLTYEQYF
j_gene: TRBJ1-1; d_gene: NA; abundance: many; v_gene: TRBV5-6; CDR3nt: TGTGCCAGCAGCTCGGACAGCAACACTGAAGCTTTCTTT; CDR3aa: CASSSDSNTEAFF
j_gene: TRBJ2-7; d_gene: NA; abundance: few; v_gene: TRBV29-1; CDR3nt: TGCAGCGTTGAAAGTGACGAGGCCTACGAGCAGTACTTC; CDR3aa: CSVESDEAYEQYF
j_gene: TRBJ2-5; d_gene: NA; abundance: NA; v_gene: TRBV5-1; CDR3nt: TGCGCCAGCAGCATCGAGGACGGGGCTATTGAGACCCAGTACTTC; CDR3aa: CASSIEDGAIETQYF
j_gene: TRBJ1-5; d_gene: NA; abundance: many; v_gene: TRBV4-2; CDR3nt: TGTGCCAGCAGCCAAGATCCGCGGGGTAGTTGGCCCCAGCATTTT; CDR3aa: CASSQDPRGSWPQHF
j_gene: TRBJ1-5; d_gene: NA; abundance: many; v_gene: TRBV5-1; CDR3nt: TGCGCCAGCAGCCCTGGAGAAAATCAGCCCCAGCATTTT; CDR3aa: CASSPGENQPQHF
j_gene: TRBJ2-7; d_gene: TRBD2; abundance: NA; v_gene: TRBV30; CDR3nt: TGTGCCTGGAGGATGAGCGGGAGGGCCTCCGAGCAGTACTTC; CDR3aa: CAWRMSGRASEQYF
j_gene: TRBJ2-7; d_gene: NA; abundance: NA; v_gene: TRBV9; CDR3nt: TGTGCCAGCAGCGTGAGGGGGGCCCGGGACAACGAGCAGTACTTC; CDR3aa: CASSVRGARDNEQYF
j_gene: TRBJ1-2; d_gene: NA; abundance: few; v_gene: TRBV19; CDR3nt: TGTGCCAGTAGTATGCCCAGGGATGGCTACACCTTC; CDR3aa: CASSMPRDGYTF
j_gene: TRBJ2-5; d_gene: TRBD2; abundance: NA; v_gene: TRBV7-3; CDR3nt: TGTGCCAGCAGCTACACTGCGGGGGGGCTGGAAACCCAGTACTTC; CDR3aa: CASSYTAGGLETQYF
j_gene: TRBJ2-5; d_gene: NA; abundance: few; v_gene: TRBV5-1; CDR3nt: TGCGCCAGCAGCTGGAACGACATGTACCAAGAGACCCAGTACTTC; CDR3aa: CASSWNDMYQETQYF
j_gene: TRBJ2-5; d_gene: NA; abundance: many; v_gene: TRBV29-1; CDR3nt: TGCAGCGTCGGGGCTTTATACGGGACCCAGTACTTC; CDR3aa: CSVGALYGTQYF
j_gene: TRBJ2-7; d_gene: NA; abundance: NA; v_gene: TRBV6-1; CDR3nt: TGTGCCAGCAGTGAAAGGCAGGCATCCTACGAGCAGTACTTC; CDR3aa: CASSERQASYEQYF
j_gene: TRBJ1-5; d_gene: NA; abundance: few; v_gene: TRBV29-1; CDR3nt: TGCAGCGTTGTCCAGGGTGGCAATCAGCCCCAGCATTTT; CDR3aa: CSVVQGGNQPQHF